The 27 T cell receptor beta chains reported below all come from one sample, sequenced in a study of T cell changes during pregnancy in multiple sclerosis. TCRdb's table, derived via immunoSEQ multiplex PCR, lists solely in-frame clones and lacks some. The sample has approximately 44,000 clones; roughly 90% are singletons. The source material was CD8+ T cells from peripheral blood mononuclear cells, sampled in the third trimester of pregnancy. These receptors were collected from a female donor with multiple sclerosis, enrolled in a pregnancy study.

This clone was counted once. The rearrangement links TRBV16 to TRBJ1-2; 10 bases fit TRBD1. V was clipped by 4 bases and J by 5 bases; unmatched bases: 7. The CDR3 loop spans 15 amino acids. Germline V CDR1 and CDR2: KGHSY, FQNENV. CDR3 loop: CASSRGTGALYGYTF. The CDR3 nucleotides read TGTGCCAGCAGCCGCGGGACAGGGGCCTTGTATGGCTACACCTTC. The variable domain in full, completed from reference TRBV16 and TRBJ1-2, reads GEEVAQTPKHLVRGEGQKAKLYCAPIKGHSYVFWYQQVLKNEFKFLISFQNENVFDETGMPKERFSAKCLPNSPCSLEIQATKLEDSAVYFCASSRGTGALYGYTFGSGTRLTVV.

The chain is built from TRBV30 and TRBJ2-7; D is uncertain. The CDR3 spans 13 residues. V shed 1 base and J shed 5 bases, with 12 bases lying between them. CDR1 and CDR2 from the germline V gene are GTSNPN and SVGIG (reference sequence). The CDR3 DNA reads TGTGCCTGGAGTGACCCCTGGGCCGACGAGCAGTACTTC. Its translation is CAWSDPWADEQYF.

The rearrangement uses TRBV27 and TRBJ2-5, with D perhaps TRBD2 (5 bases). This CDR3 spans 13 amino acids. V was cut by 0 bases and J by 4 bases, with 6 bases left in between. Germline loops: CDR1 MNHEY, CDR2 SMNVEV (reference sequence). CDR3 bases: TGTGCCAGCAGTTTATCCCTAGCAGAGACCCAGTACTTC. Residues: CASSLSLAETQYF.

The rearrangement joins TRBV7-9 to TRBJ2-1; 11 nucleotides align to TRBD2. This CDR3 has 16 residues. J was trimmed by 6 bases and V by 4 bases; bases with no gene match: 8. Per the germline V gene, CDR1 is SEHNR and CDR2 is FQNEAQ (reference sequence). CDR3 in amino acids: CASSSSTGTSGNEQFF. The DNA for the CDR3 is TGTGCCAGCAGCTCGTCAACCGGGACTAGCGGCAATGAGCAGTTCTTC.

V gene TRBV5-1 combines with J gene TRBJ1-3; 8 bases are shared with TRBD1. Germline-derived CDR1 and CDR2 are SGHRS and YFSETQ. V gave up 4 bases and J gave up 8 bases; unmatched junction bases: 5. The CDR3 covers 13 residues. The chain's CDR3 is CASSMDRADTIYF. The CDR3 nucleotides read TGCGCCAGCAGCATGGACAGGGCGGACACCATATATTTT.

The chain joins TRBV6-1 to TRBJ2-3, with D perhaps matching TRBD1 (6 bases). CDR1 and CDR2 (germline): MNHNS, SASEGT. Trimming took 7 bases from V and 2 from J, leaving 16 bases between them. The CDR3 loop spans 15 amino acids. The CDR3 protein is CASTPSRGHTDTQYF. The DNA for the CDR3 is TGTGCCAGCACTCCCTCCAGGGGACACACAGATACGCAGTATTTT.

The chain combines TRBV6-6 with TRBJ1-1, with D possibly being TRBD1 (6 bases). Germline-derived CDR1 and CDR2 are MNHNY and SVGAGI (reference sequence). V gave up 2 bases and J gave up 0 bases, with 13 bases separating them. This CDR3 is built from 16 residues. The CDR3, as DNA: TGTGCCAGCAGTTACGGGGACATAAGCCTGAACACTGAAGCTTTCTTT. Protein sequence: CASSYGDISLNTEAFF.

This clone occurred a few times. The J gene is TRBJ2-7, the V gene TRBV28, with D uncertain. Germline CDR1 and CDR2: MDHEN and SYDVKM. This CDR3 is built from 12 residues. V lost 7 bases and J 3 bases, leaving 10 bases between the germline ends. Here the CDR3 reads CASNQSGYEQYF. The CDR3 DNA reads TGTGCCAGCAACCAGTCGGGCTACGAGCAGTACTTC.

This chain joins TRBV14 and TRBJ2-5, with D unresolved. There are 15 residues in the CDR3. Germline V gene sequence: CDR1 SGHDN, CDR2 FVKESK. V was trimmed by 3 bases and J by 11 bases, leaving 22 bases between them. CDR3 residues: CASSQRLVYQENQYF. CDR3 nucleotide sequence: TGTGCCAGCAGCCAGCGACTCGTTTACCAAGAGAATCAGTACTTC.

The chain has TRBV9 and TRBJ2-1; possibly TRBD2 for D (5 bases). This CDR3 contains 13 residues. The germline gives CDR1 SGDLS, CDR2 YYNGEE. V lost 0 bases, J lost 8 bases, and 9 bases lay in between. CDR3 nucleotides: TGTGCCAGCAGCGTAGCCCCCGGGGATGAGCAGTTCTTC. This codes for CASSVAPGDEQFF.

CDR3 protein: CATSKEQGPSAEAFF. The CDR3 DNA reads as TGTGCCACCAGCAAAGAACAGGGTCCATCTGCTGAAGCTTTCTTT. This chain joins TRBV15 and TRBJ1-1; possible D gene TRBD1, 6 bases. CDR1 and CDR2 from the germline V gene are LNHNV and YYDKDF (reference sequence). Between the trimmed V and J ends, which lost 4 bases and 6 bases, there was a span of 18 bases. The CDR3 sequence is 15 residues long.

The gene calls are TRBV13 and TRBJ2-7; D is possibly TRBD1 (5 bases). Germline values: CDR1 PRHDT, CDR2 FYEKMQ (reference sequence). The CDR3 consists of 15 residues. The V and J ends lost 5 bases and 0 bases respectively, with 14 bases between them. The CDR3 DNA follows: TGTGCCAGCAGCCCCAGGGCAGCGACCTCCTACGAGCAGTACTTC. This gives the protein CASSPRAATSYEQYF.

The genes are TRBV7-9 and TRBJ2-5, with D hard to call. This CDR3 region has 13 residues. The ends were cut back, 6 bases at V and 5 bases at J, with 13 bases in the middle. From germline, CDR1 is SEHNR and CDR2 FQNEAQ (reference sequence). The CDR3 DNA sequence: TGTGCCAGCAGACCGGCGAGGCAGGAGACCCAGTACTTC. Its protein product is CASRPARQETQYF.

The V gene is TRBV4-3, the J gene TRBJ1-1; D remains unclear. V shed 0 bases and J shed 1 base, with 12 bases lying between them. The CDR3 runs to 16 residues. Germline assignment: CDR1 LGHNA and CDR2 YSLEER. The CDR3 DNA reads TGCGCCAGCAGCCAAGAGCTCGGGAAGGGGAACACTGAAGCTTTCTTT. Protein: CASSQELGKGNTEAFF.

CDR3: CASSFRRTNYGYTF. CDR3 nucleotide sequence: TGTGCCAGCAGTTTTAGGAGGACTAACTATGGCTACACCTTC. The chain recombines TRBV28 with TRBJ1-2; D ambiguous. The V gene lost 3 bases and the J gene lost 0 bases, with 8 bases spanning the gap. The CDR3 has 14 residues. Germline lookup yields CDR1 MDHEN and CDR2 SYDVKM.

V is TRBV18 and J is TRBJ2-5, with D hard to call. Germline CDR1 and CDR2: KGHSH and LQKENI. CDR3 size: 11 residues. Deletions cut 6 bases from V and 6 bases from J, with 8 bases between. This CDR3 reads CASSHIKTQYF. As DNA, the CDR3 is TGTGCCAGCTCGCACATTAAGACCCAGTACTTC.

V usage is TRBV13 and J usage is TRBJ1-2; 8 positions agree with TRBD1. In germline, CDR1 is PRHDT, CDR2 FYEKMQ (reference sequence). This CDR3 has 14 amino acids. The trim removed 5 bases at V and 2 bases at J, leaving 4 bases unmatched. The CDR3 region is CASSPGQVNYGYTF. In nucleotides, the CDR3 is TGTGCCAGCAGCCCGGGACAGGTCAACTATGGCTACACCTTC.

This chain connects TRBV5-1 to TRBJ1-1; D gene uncertain. Germline V gene lookup returns CDR1 SGHRS and CDR2 YFSETQ. V dropped 0 bases and J dropped 4 bases, with 7 bases sitting between them. The CDR3 is made up of 13 amino acids. The CDR3 region has the DNA TGCGCCAGCAGCTTGGGAGCCCGCACTGAAGCTTTCTTT. Amino acids: CASSLGARTEAFF.

The rearrangement joins TRBV5-1 to TRBJ2-5, with D tentatively TRBD1 (6 bases). The ends were cut back, 3 bases at V and 1 base at J, with 10 bases in the middle. The CDR3 has 14 residues. Germline V CDR1 and CDR2: SGHRS, YFSETQ. In DNA, the CDR3 is TGCGCCAGCAGCTCGTCAGGGGCCCAAGAGACCCAGTACTTC. Translated: CASSSSGAQETQYF.

The V gene is TRBV27, the J gene TRBJ2-7; D is perhaps TRBD2 (5 bases). With 7 bases removed from V and 2 bases from J, the gap between germline ends came to 18 bases. The CDR3 has 15 residues. CDR1 MNHEY and CDR2 SMNVEV come from the germline V gene (reference sequence). The CDR3 region has the DNA TGTGCCAGCAAGCAGTCGGTAGCGTCCGCCTACGAGCAGTACTTC. This codes for CASKQSVASAYEQYF.

The chain combines TRBV6-5 with TRBJ2-3; 9 nucleotides align to TRBD1. The CDR3 loop spans 15 amino acids. Germline V gene sequence: CDR1 MNHEY, CDR2 SVGAGI. Unmatched junction bases numbered 9, after V lost 6 bases and J lost 5 bases. CDR3 sequence (DNA): TGTGCCAGCAGCCGGGACAGGGTTATCGGAGATACGCAGTATTTT. Its translation: CASSRDRVIGDTQYF.

The rearrangement uses TRBV11-2 and TRBJ2-1, with 7 bases fitting TRBD2. In germline, CDR1 is SGHAT, CDR2 FQNNGV. The CDR3 is 17 amino acids. V shed 3 bases, J shed 9 bases, and the junction held 17 bases outside the gene matches. The CDR3 DNA sequence: TGTGCCAGCAGCTTTAAGAATTGGGCGGGAGACCAGCGTGAGCAGTTCTTC. Translated, it gives CASSFKNWAGDQREQFF. Full variable domain (outside the CDR3, taken from reference TRBV11-2 and TRBJ2-1): EAGVAQSPRYKIIEKRQSVAFWCNPISGHATLYWYQQILGQGPKLLIQFQNNGVVDDSQLPKDRFSAERLKGVDSTLKIQPAKLEDSAVYLCASSFKNWAGDQREQFFGPGTRLTVL.

This chain's CDR3 is CAISDNRAPYGYTF. As DNA, the CDR3 is TGTGCCATCAGTGATAACAGGGCCCCCTATGGCTACACCTTC. This chain joins TRBV10-3 and TRBJ1-2; TRBD1 might be the D (6 bases). Trimming removed 3 bases at V and 4 bases at J, with 12 bases between. Per the germline V gene, CDR1 is ENHRY and CDR2 is SYGVKD. This CDR3 spans 14 amino acids.

The chain carries TRBV7-8 and TRBJ1-1, with TRBD1 as a possible D gene (5 bases). The CDR3 runs 13 residues. The germline gives CDR1 SGHVS, CDR2 FQNEAQ. V lost 1 base and J 5 bases, leaving 8 bases between the germline ends. Here the CDR3 reads CASSLGDFTEAFF. CDR3 nucleotides: TGTGCCAGCAGCTTAGGGGACTTTACTGAAGCTTTCTTT.

The chain recombines TRBV4-1 with TRBJ2-1; TRBD1 matches 9 bases. CDR1 and CDR2 (germline): MGHRA, YSYEKL. V lost 0 bases, J lost 2 bases, and 2 bases stayed unmatched. The CDR3 length is 16 residues. CDR3 bases: TGCGCCAGCAGCCAAGAGGGACAGGGAGCCTACAATGAGCAGTTCTTC. Its protein is CASSQEGQGAYNEQFF.

V is TRBV19 and J is TRBJ2-3, with 8 bases aligning to TRBD2. Trimming took 0 bases from V and 6 from J; bases not matched to a gene: 8. This CDR3 spans 16 amino acids. From germline, CDR1 is LNHDA and CDR2 SQIVND (reference sequence). CDR3 protein: CASSIDLAGGKDTQYF. In DNA form, the CDR3 reads TGTGCCAGTAGTATAGATCTGGCGGGGGGAAAGGATACGCAGTATTTT.

V is TRBV7-9 and J is TRBJ2-7; perhaps TRBD1 as D (7 bases). Trimming stripped 4 bases from V and 2 bases from J, with 12 bases between. Germline V gives CDR1 SEHNR, CDR2 FQNEAQ (reference sequence). This CDR3 contains 14 residues. The CDR3, as DNA: TGTGCCAGCAGCTCAGGGGGGACAGCCTACGAGCAGTACTTC. Translated: CASSSGGTAYEQYF.